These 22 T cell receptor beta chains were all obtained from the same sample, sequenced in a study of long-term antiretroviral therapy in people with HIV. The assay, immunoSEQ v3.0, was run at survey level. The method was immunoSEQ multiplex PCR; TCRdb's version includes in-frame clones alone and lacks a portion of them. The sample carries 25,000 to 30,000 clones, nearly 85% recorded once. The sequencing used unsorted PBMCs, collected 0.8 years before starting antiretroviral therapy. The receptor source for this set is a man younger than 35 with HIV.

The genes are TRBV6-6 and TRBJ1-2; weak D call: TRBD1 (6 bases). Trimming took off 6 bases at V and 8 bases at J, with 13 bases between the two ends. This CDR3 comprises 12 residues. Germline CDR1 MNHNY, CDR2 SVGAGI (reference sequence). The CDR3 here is CASRFNRDGYTF. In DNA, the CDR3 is TGTGCCAGCAGGTTCAACAGGGACGGCTACACCTTC.

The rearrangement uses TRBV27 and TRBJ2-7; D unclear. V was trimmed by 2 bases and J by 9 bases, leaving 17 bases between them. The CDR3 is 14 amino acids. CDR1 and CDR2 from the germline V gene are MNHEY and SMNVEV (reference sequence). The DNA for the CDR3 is TGTGCCAGCAGTTTAAAGGCCTCCAGCCTGGGGCAGTACTTC. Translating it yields CASSLKASSLGQYF.

The CDR3 spells CASSIENSGGNEKLFF. CDR3 DNA sequence: TGTGCCAGTAGTATAGAAAACAGCGGCGGGAATGAAAAACTGTTTTTT. V and J are TRBV19 and TRBJ1-4; no clear D. The germline CDR1 and CDR2 sequences are LNHDA and SQIVND (reference sequence). Deletions cut 0 bases from V and 5 bases from J, with 13 bases between. The CDR3 sequence is 16 residues long.

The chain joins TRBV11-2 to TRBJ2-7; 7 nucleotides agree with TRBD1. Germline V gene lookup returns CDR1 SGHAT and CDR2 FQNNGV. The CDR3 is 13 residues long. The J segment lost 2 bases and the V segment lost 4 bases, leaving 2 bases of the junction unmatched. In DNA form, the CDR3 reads TGTGCCAGCAGCTCGGGACAGACCTACGAGCAGTACTTC. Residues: CASSSGQTYEQYF.

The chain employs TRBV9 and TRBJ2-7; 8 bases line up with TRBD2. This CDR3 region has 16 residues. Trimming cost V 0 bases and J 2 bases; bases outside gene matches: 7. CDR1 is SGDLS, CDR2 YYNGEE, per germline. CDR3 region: CASSVGASGLTYEQYF. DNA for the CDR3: TGTGCCAGCAGCGTAGGGGCTAGCGGGTTAACCTACGAGCAGTACTTC.

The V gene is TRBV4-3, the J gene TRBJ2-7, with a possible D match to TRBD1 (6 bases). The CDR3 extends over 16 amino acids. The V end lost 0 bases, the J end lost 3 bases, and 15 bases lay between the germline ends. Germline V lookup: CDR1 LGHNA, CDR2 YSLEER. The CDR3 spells CASSQDLGDRIYEQYF. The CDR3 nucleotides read TGCGCCAGCAGCCAAGATCTCGGCGACAGGATCTACGAGCAGTACTTC.

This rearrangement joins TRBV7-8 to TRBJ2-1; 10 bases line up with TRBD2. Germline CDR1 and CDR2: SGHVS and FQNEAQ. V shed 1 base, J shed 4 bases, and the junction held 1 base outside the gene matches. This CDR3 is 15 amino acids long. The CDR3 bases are TGTGCCAGCAGCTTAGAACTAGCGGGGTACAATGAGCAGTTCTTC. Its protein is CASSLELAGYNEQFF.

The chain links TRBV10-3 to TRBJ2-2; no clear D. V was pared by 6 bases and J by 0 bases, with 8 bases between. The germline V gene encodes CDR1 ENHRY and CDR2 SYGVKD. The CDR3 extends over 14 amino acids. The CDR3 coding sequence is TGTGCCATCAGGCCGGAATCGAACACCGGGGAGCTGTTTTTT. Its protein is CAIRPESNTGELFF.

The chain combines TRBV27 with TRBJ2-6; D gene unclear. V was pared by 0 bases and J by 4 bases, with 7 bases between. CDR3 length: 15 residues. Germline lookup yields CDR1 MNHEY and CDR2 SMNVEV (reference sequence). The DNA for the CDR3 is TGTGCCAGCAGTTTATCTTCGTACGGGGCCAACGTCCTGACTTTC. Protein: CASSLSSYGANVLTF.

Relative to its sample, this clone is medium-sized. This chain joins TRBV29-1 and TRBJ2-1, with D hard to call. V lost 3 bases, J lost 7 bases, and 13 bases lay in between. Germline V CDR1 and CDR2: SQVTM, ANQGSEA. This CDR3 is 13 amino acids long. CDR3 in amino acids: CSVEVLGLNEQFF. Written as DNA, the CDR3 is TGCAGCGTTGAGGTTCTAGGATTGAATGAGCAGTTCTTC.

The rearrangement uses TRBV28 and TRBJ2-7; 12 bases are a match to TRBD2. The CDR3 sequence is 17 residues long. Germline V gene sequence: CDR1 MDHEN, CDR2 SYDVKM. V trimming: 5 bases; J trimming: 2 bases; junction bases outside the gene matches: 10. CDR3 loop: CASSLLARLAGAYEQYF. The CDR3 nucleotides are TGTGCCAGCAGTCTACTAGCCCGACTAGCGGGAGCCTACGAGCAGTACTTC. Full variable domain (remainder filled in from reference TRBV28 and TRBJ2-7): DVKVTQSSRYLVKRTGEKVFLECVQDMDHENMFWYRQDPGLGLRLIYFSYDVKMKEKGDIPEGYSVSREKKERFSLILESASTNQTSMYLCASSLLARLAGAYEQYFGPGTRLTVT.

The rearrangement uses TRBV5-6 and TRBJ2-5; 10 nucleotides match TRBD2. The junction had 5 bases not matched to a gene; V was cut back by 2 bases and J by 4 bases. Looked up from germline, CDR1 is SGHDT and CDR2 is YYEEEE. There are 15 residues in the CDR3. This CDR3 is CASSFGTSAVETQYF. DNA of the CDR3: TGTGCCAGCAGCTTTGGGACTAGCGCCGTAGAGACCCAGTACTTC.

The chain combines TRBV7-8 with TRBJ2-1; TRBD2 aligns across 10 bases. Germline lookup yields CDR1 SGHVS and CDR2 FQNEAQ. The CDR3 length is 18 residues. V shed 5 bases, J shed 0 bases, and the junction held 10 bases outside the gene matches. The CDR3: CASSQTSGFSSSYNEQFF. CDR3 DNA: TGTGCCAGCAGCCAGACTAGCGGGTTCTCGAGCTCCTACAATGAGCAGTTCTTC.

The CDR3 sequence is CASSEAASGGYEQFF. In nucleotides, the CDR3 is TGTGCCAGCAGTGAAGCGGCTAGCGGTGGGTATGAGCAGTTCTTC. The rearrangement joins TRBV6-4 to TRBJ2-1, with TRBD2 matching 7 bases. There are 15 residues in the CDR3. Germline lookup yields CDR1 MRHNA and CDR2 SNTAGT. J lost 8 bases, V lost 3 bases, and 10 bases had no gene match.

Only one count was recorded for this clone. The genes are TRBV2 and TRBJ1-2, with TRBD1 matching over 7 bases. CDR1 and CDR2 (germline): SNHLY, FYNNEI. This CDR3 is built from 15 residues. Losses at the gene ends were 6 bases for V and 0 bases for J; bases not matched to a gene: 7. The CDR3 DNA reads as TGTGCCAGCAGCCGACAGGGCCCTTCTAACTATGGCTACACCTTC. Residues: CASSRQGPSNYGYTF.

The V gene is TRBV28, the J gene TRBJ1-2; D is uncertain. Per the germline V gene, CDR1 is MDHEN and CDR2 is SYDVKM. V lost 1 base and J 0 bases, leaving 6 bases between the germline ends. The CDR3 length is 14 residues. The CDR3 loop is CASSLSLTNYGYTF. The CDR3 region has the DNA TGTGCCAGCAGTTTATCCTTGACTAACTATGGCTACACCTTC.

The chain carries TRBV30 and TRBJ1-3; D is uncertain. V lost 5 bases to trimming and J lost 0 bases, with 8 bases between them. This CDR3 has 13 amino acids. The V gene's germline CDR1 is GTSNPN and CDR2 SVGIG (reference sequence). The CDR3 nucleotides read TGTGCCTGGGGACGGTCCTCTGGAAACACCATATATTTT. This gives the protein CAWGRSSGNTIYF.

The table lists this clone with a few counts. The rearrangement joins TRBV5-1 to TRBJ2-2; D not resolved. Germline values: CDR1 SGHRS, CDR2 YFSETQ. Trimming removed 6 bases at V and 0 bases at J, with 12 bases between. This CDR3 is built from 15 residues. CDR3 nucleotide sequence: TGCGCCAGCAACGCAGACGGGTCGAACACCGGGGAGCTGTTTTTT. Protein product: CASNADGSNTGELFF.

The CDR3 region is CASGLRYNEQFF. CDR3 bases: TGTGCTAGTGGTTTGCGCTACAATGAGCAGTTCTTC. The J gene is TRBJ2-1, the V gene TRBV12-5, with D unresolved. V was clipped by 2 bases and J by 3 bases, with 2 bases between them. CDR3 length equals 12 residues. Germline loops: CDR1 LGHNT, CDR2 FRNRAP.

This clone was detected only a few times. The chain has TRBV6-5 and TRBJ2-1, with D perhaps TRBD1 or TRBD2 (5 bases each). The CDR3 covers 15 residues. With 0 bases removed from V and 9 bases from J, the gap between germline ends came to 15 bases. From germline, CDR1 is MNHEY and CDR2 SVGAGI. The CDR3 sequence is CASSYSAGRGGEQFF. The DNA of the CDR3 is TGTGCCAGCAGTTACTCCGCAGGCCGGGGCGGTGAGCAGTTCTTC.

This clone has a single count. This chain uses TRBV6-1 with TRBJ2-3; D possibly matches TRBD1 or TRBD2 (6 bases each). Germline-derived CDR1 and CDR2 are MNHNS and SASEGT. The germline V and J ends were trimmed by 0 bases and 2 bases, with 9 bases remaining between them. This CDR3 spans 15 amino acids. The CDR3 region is CASSEAGGPTDTQYF. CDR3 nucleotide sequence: TGTGCCAGCAGTGAAGCGGGGGGCCCCACAGATACGCAGTATTTT.

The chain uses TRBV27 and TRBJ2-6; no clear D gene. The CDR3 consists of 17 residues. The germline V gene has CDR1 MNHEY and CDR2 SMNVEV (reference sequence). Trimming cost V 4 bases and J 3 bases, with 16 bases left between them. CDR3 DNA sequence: TGTGCCAGCAGTTCCTCGATTGACAAAATTGGGGCCAACGTCCTGACTTTC. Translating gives CASSSSIDKIGANVLTF.